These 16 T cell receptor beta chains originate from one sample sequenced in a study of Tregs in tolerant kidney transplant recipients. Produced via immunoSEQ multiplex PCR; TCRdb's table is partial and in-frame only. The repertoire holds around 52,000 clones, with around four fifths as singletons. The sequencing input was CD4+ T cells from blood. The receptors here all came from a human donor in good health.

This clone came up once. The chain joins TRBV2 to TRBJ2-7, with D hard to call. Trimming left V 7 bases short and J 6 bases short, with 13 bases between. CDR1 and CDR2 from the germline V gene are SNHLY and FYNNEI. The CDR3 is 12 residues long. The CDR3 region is CASNPAPGEQYF. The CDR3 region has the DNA TGTGCCAGCAACCCAGCCCCGGGCGAGCAGTACTTC.

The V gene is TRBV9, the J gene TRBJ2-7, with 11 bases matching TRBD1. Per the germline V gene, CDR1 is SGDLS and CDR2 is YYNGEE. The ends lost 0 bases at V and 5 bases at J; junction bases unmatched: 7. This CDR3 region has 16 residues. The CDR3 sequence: CASSVAGTGGNNEQYF. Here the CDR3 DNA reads TGTGCCAGCAGCGTAGCGGGGACAGGGGGGAATAACGAGCAGTACTTC.

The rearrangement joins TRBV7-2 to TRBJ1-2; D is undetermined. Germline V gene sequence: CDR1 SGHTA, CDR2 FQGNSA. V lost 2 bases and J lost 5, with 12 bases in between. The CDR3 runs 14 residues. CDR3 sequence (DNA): TGTGCCAGCAGCTTAAGTCAGTTGGGATATGGCTACACCTTC. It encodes CASSLSQLGYGYTF.

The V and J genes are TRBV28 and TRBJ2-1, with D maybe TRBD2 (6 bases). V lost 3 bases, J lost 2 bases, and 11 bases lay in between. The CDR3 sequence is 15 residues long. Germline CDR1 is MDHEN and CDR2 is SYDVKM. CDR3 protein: CASSFAGRTYNEQFF. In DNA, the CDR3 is TGTGCCAGCAGTTTTGCGGGGCGGACCTACAATGAGCAGTTCTTC.

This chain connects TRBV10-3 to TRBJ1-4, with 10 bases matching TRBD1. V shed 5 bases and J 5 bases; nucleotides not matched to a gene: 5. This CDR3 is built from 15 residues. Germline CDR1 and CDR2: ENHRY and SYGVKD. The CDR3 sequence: CAISPGQGGNEKLFF. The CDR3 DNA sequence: TGTGCCATCAGTCCTGGACAGGGGGGGAATGAAAAACTGTTTTTT.

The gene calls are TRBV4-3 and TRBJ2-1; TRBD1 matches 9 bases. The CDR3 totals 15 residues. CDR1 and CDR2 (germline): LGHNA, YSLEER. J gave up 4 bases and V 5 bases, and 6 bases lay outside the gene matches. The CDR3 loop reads CASSYRDRVYNEQFF. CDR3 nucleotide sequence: TGCGCCAGCAGCTACCGGGACAGGGTTTACAATGAGCAGTTCTTC.

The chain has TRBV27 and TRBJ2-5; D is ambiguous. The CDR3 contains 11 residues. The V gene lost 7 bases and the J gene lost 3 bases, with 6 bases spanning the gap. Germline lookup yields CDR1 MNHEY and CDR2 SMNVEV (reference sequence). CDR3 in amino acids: CASMVEETQYF. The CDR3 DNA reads TGTGCCAGCATGGTCGAAGAGACCCAGTACTTC.

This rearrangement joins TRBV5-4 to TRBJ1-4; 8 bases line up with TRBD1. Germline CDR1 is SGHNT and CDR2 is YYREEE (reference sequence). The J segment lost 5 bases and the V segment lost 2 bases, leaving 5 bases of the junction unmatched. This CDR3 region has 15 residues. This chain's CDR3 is CASSFDRGRNEKLFF. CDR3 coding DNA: TGTGCCAGCAGCTTCGACAGGGGCCGGAATGAAAAACTGTTTTTT.

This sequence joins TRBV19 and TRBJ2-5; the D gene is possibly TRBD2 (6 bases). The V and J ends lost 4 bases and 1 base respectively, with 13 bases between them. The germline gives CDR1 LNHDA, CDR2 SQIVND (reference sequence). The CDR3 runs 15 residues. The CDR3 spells CASSTGGWAQETQYF. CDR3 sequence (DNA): TGTGCCAGTAGTACCGGGGGTTGGGCCCAAGAGACCCAGTACTTC.

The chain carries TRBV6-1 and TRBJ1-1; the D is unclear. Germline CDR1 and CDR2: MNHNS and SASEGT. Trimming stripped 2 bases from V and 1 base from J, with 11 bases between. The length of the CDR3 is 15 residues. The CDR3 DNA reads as TGTGCCAGCAGTGAACAGGACGGAAGGAACACTGAAGCTTTCTTT. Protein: CASSEQDGRNTEAFF.

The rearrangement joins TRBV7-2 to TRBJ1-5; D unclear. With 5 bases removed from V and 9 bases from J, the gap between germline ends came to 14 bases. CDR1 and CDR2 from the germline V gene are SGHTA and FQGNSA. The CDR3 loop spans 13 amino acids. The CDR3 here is CASSQSGYGPQHF. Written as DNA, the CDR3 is TGTGCCAGCAGCCAGAGTGGTTACGGGCCCCAGCATTTT.

CDR3 coding DNA: TGTGCCGGGAACCGGGAGAACGACTATGGCTACACCTTC. Protein sequence: CAGNRENDYGYTF. The chain uses TRBV30 and TRBJ1-2; D is uncertain. Per germline, CDR1 GTSNPN and CDR2 SVGIG (reference sequence). This CDR3 has 13 residues. V lost 8 bases and J lost 3, with 16 bases in between.

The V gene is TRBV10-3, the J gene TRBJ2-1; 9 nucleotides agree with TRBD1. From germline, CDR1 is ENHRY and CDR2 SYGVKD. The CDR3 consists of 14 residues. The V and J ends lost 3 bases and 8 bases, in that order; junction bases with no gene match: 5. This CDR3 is CAISDPGQGDEQFF. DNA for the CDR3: TGTGCCATCAGTGATCCGGGACAGGGAGATGAGCAGTTCTTC.

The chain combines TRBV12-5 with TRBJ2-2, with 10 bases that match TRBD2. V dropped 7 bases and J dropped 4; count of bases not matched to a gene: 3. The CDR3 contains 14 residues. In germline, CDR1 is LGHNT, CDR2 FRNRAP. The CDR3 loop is CASAASGGTGELFF. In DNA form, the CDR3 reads TGTGCTAGTGCTGCTAGCGGGGGCACCGGGGAGCTGTTTTTT.

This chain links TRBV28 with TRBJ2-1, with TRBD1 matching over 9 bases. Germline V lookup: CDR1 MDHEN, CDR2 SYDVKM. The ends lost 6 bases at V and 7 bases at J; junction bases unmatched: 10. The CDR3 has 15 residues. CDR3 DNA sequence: TGTGCCAGCAGCACATCCCACAGGGGGCTGAATGAGCAGTTCTTC. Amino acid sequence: CASSTSHRGLNEQFF.

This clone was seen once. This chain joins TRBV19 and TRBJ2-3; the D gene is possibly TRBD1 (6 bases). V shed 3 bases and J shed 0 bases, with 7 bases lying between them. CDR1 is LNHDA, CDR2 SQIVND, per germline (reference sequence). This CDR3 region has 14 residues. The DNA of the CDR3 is TGTGCCAGTAGTATGGACAGTAGCACAGATACGCAGTATTTT. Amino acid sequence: CASSMDSSTDTQYF.